The clone carrying this T cell receptor (beta chain) has only a few counts. Its specificity is unknown. Germline CDR1 reads DFQATT; CDR2 reads SNEGSKA (reference sequence). This CDR3 is 14 amino acids long. With V trimmed by 5 bases and J by 2 bases, 5 bases remained unmatched. With a J-beta primer mix and a sample-barcoded 5' primer, a second PCR ran about 6 to 11 cycles. There were at least 3 million CDR3-containing paired-end reads obtained from each sample. TCRdb reanalysed the 5' RACE reads using MiXCR and keeps one entry per CDR3 protein. Of roughly 2 million distinct CDR3 sequences in the sample, about 49% were seen once. This record comes from a study of blood T cells in healthy people across ages. Study-wide results and caveats: Long-lived donors exceeded aged donors in naive CD4+ cells and diversity.

V and J are TRBV20-1 and TRBJ2-1; 8 bases map to TRBD1. The sample was blood. The receptor's source is a woman in her 40s in good health. In DNA, the CDR3 is TGCAGTGCTCTCGACAGGGGTCCCTACAATGAGCAGTTCTTC. Its protein is CSALDRGPYNEQFF.